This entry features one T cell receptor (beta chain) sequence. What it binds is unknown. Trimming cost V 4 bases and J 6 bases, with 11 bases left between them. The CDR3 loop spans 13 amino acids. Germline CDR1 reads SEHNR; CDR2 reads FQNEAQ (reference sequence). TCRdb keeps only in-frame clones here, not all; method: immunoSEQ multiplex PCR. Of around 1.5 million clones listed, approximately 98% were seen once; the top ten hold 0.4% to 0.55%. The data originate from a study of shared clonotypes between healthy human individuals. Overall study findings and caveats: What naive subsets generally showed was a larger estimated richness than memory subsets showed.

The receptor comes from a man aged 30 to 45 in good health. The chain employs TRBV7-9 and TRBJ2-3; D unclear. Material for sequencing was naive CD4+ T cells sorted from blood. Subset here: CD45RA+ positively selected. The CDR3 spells CASSSLLRDTQYF. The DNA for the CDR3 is TGTGCCAGCAGCTCGCTCCTCCGGGATACGCAGTATTTT.